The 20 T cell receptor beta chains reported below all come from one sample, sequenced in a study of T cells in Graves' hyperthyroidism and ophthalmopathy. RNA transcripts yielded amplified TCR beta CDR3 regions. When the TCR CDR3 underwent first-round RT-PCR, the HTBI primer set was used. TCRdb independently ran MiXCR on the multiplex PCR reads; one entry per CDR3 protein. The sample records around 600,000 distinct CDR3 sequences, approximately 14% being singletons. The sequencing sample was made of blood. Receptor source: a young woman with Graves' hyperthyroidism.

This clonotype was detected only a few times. The CDR3 reads CASSLLTGVSTGELFF. The CDR3 DNA follows: TGTGCCAGCAGTTTACTTACAGGGGTCTCCACCGGGGAGCTGTTTTTT. The rearrangement links TRBV12-3 or TRBV12-4 to TRBJ2-2, with 7 bases that match TRBD1. This CDR3 is 16 amino acids long. V gave up 2 bases and J gave up 4 bases; unmatched junction bases: 7.

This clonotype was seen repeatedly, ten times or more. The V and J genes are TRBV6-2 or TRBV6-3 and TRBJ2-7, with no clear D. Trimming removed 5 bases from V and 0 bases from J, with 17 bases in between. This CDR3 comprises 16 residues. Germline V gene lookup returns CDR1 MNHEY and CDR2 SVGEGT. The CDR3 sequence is CASSPVGESFSYEQYF. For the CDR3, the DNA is TGTGCCAGCAGTCCGGTTGGAGAGTCCTTCTCCTACGAGCAGTACTTC.

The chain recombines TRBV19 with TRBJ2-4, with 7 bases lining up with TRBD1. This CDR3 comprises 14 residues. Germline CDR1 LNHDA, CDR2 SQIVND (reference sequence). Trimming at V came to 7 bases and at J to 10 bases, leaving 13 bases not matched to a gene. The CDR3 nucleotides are TGTGCCAGTACCACACAAGGGACAGTGGGGATTCAGTACTTC. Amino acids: CASTTQGTVGIQYF.

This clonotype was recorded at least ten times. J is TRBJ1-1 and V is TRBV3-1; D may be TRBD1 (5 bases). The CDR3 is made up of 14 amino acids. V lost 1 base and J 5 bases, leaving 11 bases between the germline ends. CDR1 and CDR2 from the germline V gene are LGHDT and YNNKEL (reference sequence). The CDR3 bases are TGTGCCAGCAGCCAAGTGGAGGGGAAGACTGAAGCTTTCTTT. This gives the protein CASSQVEGKTEAFF. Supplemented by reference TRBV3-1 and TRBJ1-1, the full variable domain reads DTAVSQTPKYLVTQMGNDKSIKCEQNLGHDTMYWYKQDSKKFLKIMFSYNNKELIINETVPNRFSPKSPDKAHLNLHINSLELGDSAVYFCASSQVEGKTEAFFGQGTRLTVV.

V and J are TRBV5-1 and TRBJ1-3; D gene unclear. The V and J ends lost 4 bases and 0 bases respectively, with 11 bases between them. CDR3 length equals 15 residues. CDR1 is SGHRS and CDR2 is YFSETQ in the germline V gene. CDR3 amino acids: CASSQAESSGNTIYF. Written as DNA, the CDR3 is TGCGCCAGCAGCCAAGCGGAATCCTCTGGAAACACCATATATTTT.

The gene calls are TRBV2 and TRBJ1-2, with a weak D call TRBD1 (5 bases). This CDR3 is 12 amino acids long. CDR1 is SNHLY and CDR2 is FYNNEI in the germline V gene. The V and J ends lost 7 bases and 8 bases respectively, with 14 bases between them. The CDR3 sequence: CASNAGLYGYTF. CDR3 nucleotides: TGTGCCAGCAACGCGGGACTCTACGGCTACACCTTC.

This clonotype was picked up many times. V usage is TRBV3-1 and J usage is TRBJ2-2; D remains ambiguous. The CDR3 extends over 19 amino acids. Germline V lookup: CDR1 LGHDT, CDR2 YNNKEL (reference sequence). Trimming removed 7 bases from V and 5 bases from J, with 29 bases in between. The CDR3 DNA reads TGTGCCAGCACCCGATTAACAGCCAAGTTAAAGGGCAGGACCGGGGAGCTGTTTTTT. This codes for CASTRLTAKLKGRTGELFF.

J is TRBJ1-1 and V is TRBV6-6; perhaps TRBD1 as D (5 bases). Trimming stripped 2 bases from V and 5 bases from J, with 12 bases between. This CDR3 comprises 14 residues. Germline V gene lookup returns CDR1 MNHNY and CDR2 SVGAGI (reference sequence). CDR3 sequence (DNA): TGTGCCAGCAGTTACGAGGGGCTGGAGACTGAAGCTTTCTTT. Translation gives CASSYEGLETEAFF.

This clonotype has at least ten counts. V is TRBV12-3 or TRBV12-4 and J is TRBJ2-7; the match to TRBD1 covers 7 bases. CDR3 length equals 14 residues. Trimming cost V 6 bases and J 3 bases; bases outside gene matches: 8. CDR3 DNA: TGTGCCAGCAGAGGGACAGCCCCCTACTACGAGCAGTACTTC. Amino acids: CASRGTAPYYEQYF.

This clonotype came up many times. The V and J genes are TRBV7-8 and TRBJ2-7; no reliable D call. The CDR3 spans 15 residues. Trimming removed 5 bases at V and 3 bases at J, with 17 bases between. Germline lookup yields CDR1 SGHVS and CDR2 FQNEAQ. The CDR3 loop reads CASSPTRAANYEQYF. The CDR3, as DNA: TGTGCCAGCAGCCCCACCCGGGCGGCCAACTACGAGCAGTACTTC.

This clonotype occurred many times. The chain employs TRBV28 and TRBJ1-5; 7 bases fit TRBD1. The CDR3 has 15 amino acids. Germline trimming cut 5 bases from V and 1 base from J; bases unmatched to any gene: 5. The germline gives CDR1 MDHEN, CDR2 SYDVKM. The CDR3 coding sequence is TGTGCCAGCAGTAGACAGGGACGGAGCAATCAGCCCCAGCATTTT. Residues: CASSRQGRSNQPQHF.

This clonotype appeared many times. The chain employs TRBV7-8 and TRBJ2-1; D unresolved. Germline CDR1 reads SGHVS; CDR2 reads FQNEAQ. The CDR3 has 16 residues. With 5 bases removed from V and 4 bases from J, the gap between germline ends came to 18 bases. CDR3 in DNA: TGTGCCAGCAGCCCCGAACTCGCCGGAGCATACAATGAGCAGTTCTTC. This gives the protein CASSPELAGAYNEQFF.

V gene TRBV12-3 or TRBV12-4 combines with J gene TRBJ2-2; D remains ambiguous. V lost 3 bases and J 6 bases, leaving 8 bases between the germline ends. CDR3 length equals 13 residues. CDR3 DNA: TGTGCCAGCAGTTTCTGGGGTTCCGGGGAGCTGTTTTTT. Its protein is CASSFWGSGELFF.

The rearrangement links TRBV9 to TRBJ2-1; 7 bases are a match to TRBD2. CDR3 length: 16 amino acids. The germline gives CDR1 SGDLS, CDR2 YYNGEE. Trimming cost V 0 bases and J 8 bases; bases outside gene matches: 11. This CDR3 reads CASSVGDYVSDDEQFF. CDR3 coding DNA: TGTGCCAGCAGCGTAGGGGACTACGTCTCTGACGATGAGCAGTTCTTC.

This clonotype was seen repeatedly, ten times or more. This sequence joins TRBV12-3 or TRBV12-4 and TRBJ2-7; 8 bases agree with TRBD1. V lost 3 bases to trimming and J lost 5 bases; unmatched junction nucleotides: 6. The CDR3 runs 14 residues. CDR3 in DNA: TGTGCCAGCAGTTTGCCGGGACAGGTGAACGAGCAGTACTTC. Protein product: CASSLPGQVNEQYF.

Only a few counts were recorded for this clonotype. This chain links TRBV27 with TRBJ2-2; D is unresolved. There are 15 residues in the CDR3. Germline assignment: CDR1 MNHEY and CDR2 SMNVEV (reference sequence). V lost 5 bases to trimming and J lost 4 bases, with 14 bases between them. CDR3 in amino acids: CASSPPWASTGELFF. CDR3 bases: TGTGCCAGCAGTCCACCCTGGGCTAGCACCGGGGAGCTGTTTTTT.

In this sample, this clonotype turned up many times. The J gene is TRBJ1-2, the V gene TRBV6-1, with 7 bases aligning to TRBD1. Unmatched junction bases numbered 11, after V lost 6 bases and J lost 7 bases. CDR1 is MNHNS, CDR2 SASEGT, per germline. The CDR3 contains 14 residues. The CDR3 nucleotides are TGTGCCAGCAGCACAGACAGGGTCCTATTTGGCTACACCTTC. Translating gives CASSTDRVLFGYTF.

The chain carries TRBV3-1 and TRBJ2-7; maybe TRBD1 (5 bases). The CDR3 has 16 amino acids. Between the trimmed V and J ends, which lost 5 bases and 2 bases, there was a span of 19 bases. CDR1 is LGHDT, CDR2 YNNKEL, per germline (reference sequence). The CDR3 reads CASSENPPDTAYEQYF. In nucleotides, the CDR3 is TGTGCCAGCAGCGAGAATCCCCCGGACACAGCCTACGAGCAGTACTTC.

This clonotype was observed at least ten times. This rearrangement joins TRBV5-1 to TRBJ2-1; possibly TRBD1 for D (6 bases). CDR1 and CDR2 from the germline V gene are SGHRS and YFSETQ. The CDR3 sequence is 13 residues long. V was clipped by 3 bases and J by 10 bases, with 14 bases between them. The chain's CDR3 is CASSWAGAVEQFF. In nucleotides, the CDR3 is TGCGCCAGCAGCTGGGCAGGGGCGGTGGAGCAGTTCTTC.

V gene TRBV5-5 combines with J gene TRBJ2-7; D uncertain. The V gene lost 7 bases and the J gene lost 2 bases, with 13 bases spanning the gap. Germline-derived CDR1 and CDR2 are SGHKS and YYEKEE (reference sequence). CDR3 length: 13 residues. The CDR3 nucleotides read TGTGCCAGCGCACCGAACCTCGCCTACGAGCAGTACTTC. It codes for CASAPNLAYEQYF.